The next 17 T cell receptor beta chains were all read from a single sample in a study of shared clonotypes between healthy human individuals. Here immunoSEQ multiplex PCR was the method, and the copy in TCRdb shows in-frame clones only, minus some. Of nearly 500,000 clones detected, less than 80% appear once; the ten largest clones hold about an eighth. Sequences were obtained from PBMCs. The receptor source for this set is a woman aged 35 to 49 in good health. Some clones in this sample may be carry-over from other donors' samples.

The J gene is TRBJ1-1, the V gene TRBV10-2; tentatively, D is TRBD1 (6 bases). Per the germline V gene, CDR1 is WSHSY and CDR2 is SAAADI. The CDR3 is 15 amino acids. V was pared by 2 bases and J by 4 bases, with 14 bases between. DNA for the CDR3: TGCGCCAGCAGTGAGCCGGGGCAAGGGGGCACTGAAGCTTTCTTT. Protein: CASSEPGQGGTEAFF.

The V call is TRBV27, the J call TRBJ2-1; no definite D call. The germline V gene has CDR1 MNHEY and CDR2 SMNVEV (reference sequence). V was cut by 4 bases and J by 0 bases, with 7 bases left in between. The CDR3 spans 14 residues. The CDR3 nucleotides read TGTGCCAGCAGTTCTGGGGACTCCTACAATGAGCAGTTCTTC. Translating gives CASSSGDSYNEQFF.

The CDR3 spells CASSWGLAGEGDTQYF. The DNA for the CDR3 is TGCGCCAGCAGCTGGGGACTAGCGGGAGAAGGAGATACGCAGTATTTT. This rearrangement joins TRBV5-1 to TRBJ2-3, with 14 bases aligning to TRBD2. Germline V gene sequence: CDR1 SGHRS, CDR2 YFSETQ. The CDR3 consists of 16 residues. With V trimmed by 3 bases and J by 5 bases, 5 bases remained unmatched.

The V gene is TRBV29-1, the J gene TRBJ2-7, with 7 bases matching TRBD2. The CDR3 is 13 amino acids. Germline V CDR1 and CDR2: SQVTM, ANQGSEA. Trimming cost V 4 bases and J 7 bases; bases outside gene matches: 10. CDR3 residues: CSVAVASGREQYF. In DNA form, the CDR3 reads TGCAGCGTTGCCGTGGCTAGCGGTAGGGAGCAGTACTTC.

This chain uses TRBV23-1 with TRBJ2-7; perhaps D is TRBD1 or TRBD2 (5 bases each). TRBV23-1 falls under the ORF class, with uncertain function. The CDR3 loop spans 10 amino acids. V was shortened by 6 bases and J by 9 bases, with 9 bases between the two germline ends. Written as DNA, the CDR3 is TGCGCCAGCAGCGAGGGGTGGCAGTACTTC. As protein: CASSEGWQYF.

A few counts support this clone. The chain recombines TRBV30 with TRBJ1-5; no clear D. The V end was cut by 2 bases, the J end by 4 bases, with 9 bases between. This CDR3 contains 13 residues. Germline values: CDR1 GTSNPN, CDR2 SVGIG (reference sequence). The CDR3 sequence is CAWSSDRNQPQHF. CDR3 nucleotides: TGTGCCTGGAGTTCGGACCGTAATCAGCCCCAGCATTTT.

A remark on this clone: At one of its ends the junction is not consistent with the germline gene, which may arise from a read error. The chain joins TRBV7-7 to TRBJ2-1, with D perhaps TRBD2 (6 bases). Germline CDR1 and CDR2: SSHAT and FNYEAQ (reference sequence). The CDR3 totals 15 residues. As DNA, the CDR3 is TGTGCTAGCAGCTTAGGAGGAGCGGGCACGAATGAGCAGTTCTTC. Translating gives CASSLGGAGTNEQFF.

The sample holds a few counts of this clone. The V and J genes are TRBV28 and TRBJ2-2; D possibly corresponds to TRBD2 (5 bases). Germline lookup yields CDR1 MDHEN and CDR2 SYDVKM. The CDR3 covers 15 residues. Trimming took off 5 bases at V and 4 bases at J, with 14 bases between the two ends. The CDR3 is CASSLVTKRTGELFF. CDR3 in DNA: TGTGCCAGCAGTCTCGTGACTAAGCGCACCGGGGAGCTGTTTTTT.

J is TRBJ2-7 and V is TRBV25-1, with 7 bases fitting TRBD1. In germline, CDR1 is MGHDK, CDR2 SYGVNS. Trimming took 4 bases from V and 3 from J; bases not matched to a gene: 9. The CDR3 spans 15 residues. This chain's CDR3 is CASSGGQQINYEQYF. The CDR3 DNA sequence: TGTGCCAGCAGTGGGGGACAGCAAATAAACTACGAGCAGTACTTC.

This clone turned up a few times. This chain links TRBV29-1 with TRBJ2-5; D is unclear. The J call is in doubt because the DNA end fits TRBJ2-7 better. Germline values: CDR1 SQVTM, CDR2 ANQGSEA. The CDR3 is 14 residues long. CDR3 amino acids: CSVLQTLGTYEQYF. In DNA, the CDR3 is TGCAGCGTCCTCCAGACCCTAGGGACCTACGAGCAGTACTTC.

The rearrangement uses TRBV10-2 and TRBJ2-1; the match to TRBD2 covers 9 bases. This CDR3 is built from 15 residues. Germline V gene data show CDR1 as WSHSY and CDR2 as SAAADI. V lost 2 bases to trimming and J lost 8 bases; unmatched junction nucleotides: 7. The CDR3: CASSEGAGGVDEQFF. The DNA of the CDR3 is TGCGCCAGCAGTGAGGGAGCGGGAGGAGTGGATGAGCAGTTCTTC.

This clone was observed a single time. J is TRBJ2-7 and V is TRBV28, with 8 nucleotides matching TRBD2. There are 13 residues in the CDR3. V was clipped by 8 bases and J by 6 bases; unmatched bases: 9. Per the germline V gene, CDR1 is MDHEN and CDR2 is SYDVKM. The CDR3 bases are TGTGCCAGCGGACCGGGACTAGACGGCGAGCAGTACTTC. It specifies CASGPGLDGEQYF.

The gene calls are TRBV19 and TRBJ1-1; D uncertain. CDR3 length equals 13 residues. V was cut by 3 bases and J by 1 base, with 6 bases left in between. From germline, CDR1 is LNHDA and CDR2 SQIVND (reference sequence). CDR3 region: CASSMVTNTEAFF. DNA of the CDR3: TGTGCCAGTAGTATGGTGACGAACACTGAAGCTTTCTTT.

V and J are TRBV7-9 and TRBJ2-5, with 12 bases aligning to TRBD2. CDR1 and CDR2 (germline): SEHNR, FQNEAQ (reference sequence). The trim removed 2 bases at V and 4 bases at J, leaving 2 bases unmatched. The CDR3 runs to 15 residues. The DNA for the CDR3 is TGTGCCAGCAGCTTACTAGCGGGAGGGCTAGAGACCCAGTACTTC. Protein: CASSLLAGGLETQYF.

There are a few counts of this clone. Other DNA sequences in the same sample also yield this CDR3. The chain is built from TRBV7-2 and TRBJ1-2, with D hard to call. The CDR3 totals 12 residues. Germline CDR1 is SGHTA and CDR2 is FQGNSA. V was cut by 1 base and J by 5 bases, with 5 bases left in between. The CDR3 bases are TGTGCCAGCAGCTTAGGGGGTTATGGCTACACCTTC. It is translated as CASSLGGYGYTF.

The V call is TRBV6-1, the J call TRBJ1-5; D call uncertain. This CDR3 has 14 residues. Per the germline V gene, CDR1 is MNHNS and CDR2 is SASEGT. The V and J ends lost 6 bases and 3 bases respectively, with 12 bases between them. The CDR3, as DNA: TGTGCCAGCAGCGACATAGCGGACAATCAGCCCCAGCATTTT. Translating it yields CASSDIADNQPQHF.

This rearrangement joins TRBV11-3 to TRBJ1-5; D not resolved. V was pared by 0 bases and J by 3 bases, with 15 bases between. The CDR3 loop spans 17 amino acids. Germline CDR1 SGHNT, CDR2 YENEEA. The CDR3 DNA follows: TGTGCCAGCAGCTTAGAAAACAGCTTCCAGTTCAATCAGCCCCAGCATTTT. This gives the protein CASSLENSFQFNQPQHF.